The present T cell receptor (beta chain) was sequenced within a study of shared clonotypes between healthy human individuals. V was pared by 6 bases and J by 4 bases, with 9 bases of the junction left unmatched. Germline CDR1 reads MNHNY; CDR2 reads SVGAGI (reference sequence). This CDR3 is built from 16 residues. TCRdb's copy holds only in-frame clones and misses some; the assay was immunoSEQ multiplex PCR. The profile shows roughly 500,000 clones, about 85% of them singletons. Material: PBMCs. This rearrangement joins TRBV6-6 to TRBJ2-2; the match to TRBD1 covers 9 bases. This sequence was found in a woman in her forties in good health. Some clones in this sample may be carry-over from other donors' samples. DNA of the CDR3: TGTGCCAGCAGCCTAGACAGGGGGGCGAGCACCGGGGAGCTGTTTTTT. Its protein is CASSLDRGASTGELFF.